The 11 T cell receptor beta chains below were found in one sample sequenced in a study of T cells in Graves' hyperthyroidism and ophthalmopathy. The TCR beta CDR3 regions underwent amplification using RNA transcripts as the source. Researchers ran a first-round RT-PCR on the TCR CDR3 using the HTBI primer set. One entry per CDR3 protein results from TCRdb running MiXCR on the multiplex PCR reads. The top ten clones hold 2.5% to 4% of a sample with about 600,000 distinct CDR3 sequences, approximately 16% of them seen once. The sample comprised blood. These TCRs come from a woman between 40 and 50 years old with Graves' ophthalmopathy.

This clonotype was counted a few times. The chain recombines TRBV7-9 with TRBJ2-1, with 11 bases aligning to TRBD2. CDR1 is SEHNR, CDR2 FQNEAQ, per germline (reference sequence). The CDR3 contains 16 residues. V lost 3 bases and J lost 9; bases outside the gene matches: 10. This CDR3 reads CASSLSPGLAGGEQFF. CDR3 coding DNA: TGTGCCAGCAGCTTGTCCCCCGGCCTAGCGGGAGGTGAGCAGTTCTTC.

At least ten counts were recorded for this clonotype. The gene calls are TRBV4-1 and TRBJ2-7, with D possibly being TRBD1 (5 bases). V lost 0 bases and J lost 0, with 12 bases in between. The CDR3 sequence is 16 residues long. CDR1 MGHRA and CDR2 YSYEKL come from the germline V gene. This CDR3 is CASSQDDAGNSYEQYF. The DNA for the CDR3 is TGCGCCAGCAGCCAAGATGACGCAGGGAACTCCTACGAGCAGTACTTC.

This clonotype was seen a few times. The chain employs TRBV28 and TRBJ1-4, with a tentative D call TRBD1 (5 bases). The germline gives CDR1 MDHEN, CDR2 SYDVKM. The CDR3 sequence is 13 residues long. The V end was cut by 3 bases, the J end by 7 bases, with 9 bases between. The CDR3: CASSFGTGEKLFF. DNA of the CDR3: TGTGCCAGCAGTTTTGGGACCGGTGAAAAACTGTTTTTT.

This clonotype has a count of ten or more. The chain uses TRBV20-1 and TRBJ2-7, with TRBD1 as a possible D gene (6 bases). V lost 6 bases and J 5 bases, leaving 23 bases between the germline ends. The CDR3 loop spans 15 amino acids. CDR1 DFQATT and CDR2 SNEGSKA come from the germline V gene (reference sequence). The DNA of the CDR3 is TGCAGTGCAACTGACAGGAATTCCTATGGCCACGAGCAGTACTTC. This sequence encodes CSATDRNSYGHEQYF.

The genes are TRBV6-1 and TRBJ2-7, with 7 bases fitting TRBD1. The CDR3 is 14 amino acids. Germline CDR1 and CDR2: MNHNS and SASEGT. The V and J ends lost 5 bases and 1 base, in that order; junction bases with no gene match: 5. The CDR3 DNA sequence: TGTGCCAGCAGTAAGGGACAGACATCCTACGAGCAGTACTTC. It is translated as CASSKGQTSYEQYF.

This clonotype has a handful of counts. The CDR3 sequence is CSARDAGAPKGSPLHF. In DNA, the CDR3 is TGCAGTGCTAGAGATGCAGGGGCCCCAAAGGGTTCACCCCTCCACTTT. The chain has TRBV20-1 and TRBJ1-6, with D perhaps matching TRBD1 (6 bases). The germline V gene encodes CDR1 DFQATT and CDR2 SNEGSKA (reference sequence). The CDR3 sequence is 16 residues long. V lost 0 bases and J 9 bases, leaving 18 bases between the germline ends.

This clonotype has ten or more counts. The CDR3 DNA follows: TGTGCTAGTGGTTTGGCAGGGCCCACTGAAGCTTTCTTT. Protein product: CASGLAGPTEAFF. This chain joins TRBV12-5 and TRBJ1-1; perhaps TRBD1 as D (5 bases). The V gene lost 1 base and the J gene lost 4 bases, with 7 bases spanning the gap. This CDR3 has 13 amino acids. Germline V gene data show CDR1 as LGHNT and CDR2 as FRNRAP. Using reference TRBV12-5 and TRBJ1-1 for the parts outside the CDR3, the full variable domain is DARVTQTPRHKVTEMGQEVTMRCQPILGHNTVFWYRQTMMQGLELLAYFRNRAPLDDSGMPKDRFSAEMPDATLATLKIQPSEPRDSAVYFCASGLAGPTEAFFGQGTRLTVV.

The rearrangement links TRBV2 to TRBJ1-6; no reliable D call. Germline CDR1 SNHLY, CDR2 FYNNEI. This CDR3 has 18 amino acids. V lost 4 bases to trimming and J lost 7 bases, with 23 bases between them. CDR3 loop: CASSGPILTPGGNSPLHF. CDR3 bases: TGTGCCAGCAGTGGCCCAATACTCACTCCGGGTGGGAATTCACCCCTCCACTTT.

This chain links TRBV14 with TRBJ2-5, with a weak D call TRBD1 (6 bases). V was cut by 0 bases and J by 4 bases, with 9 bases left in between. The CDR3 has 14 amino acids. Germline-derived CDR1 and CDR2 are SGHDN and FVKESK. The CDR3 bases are TGTGCCAGCAGCCAAGATTGGGGGCGAGAGACCCAGTACTTC. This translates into CASSQDWGRETQYF.

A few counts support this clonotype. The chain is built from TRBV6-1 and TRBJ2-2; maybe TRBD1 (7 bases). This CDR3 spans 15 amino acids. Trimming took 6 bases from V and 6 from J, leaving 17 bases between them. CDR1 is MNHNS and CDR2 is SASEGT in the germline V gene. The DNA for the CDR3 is TGTGCCAGCAGCAGTCAGGGGGGAGACGCCGGGGAGCTGTTTTTT. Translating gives CASSSQGGDAGELFF.

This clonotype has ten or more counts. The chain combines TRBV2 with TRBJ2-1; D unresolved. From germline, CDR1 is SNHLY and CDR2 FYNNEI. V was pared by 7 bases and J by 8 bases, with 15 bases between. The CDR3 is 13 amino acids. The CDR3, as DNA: TGTGCCAGCACTGAGTGGAGTGGCGATGAGCAGTTCTTC. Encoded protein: CASTEWSGDEQFF.